The text below deals with one T cell receptor (beta chain). This clone occurred a few times. Its antigen remains unidentified. No base-level quality is on record; no much larger clone is a single base apart. A single peripheral blood draw of 90 to 150 mL on average was collected from each donor into heparinised tubes. Using a panel that included CD45RO, CCR7, CD25, CD127, CD95 and CD27, naive, central memory, regulatory and stem cell-like memory CD4+ T cells were sorted on a BD FACSAria II. A purity above 98% was achieved for all sorted populations. PBMCs were isolated right away by Lymphoprep density gradient centrifugation and were stained directly, without culture. So that batch effects would be minimized, each experiment stained and sorted samples in pairs, pairing one healthy donor with one patient. These data are taken from a study of beta chain features in type 1 diabetes (dated by TCRdb to 2016 to 2019). Notes on the research overall: Patients and healthy donors did not differ in mean age, gender distribution, total cell number or subset yield. Across all samples, 107,917,701 sorted cells were examined, and cell number per subset correlated strongly with RNA yield. Whereas all 30 or so donors provided naive and central memory subsets, regulatory and stem cell-like memory subsets were isolated from just 8 patients and about 8 healthy donors. In the study, recently diagnosed type 1 diabetes patients and matched healthy donors were compared on the TCRB repertoires of their sorted circulating CD4+ T cell subsets. The study at large found these results: In all four CD4+ subsets, TCRB CDR3 length was moderately but significantly shorter in type 1 diabetes patients. Because small numbers of individuals were included in the HLA sub-analyses, any influence of HLA type on TCRB rearrangement was left unresolved. At VDJ recombination sites, type 1 diabetes patients had fewer insertions and more deleted nucleotides, which implies abnormalities in thymic rearrangement. Shorter templates might be favored by PCR, yet because patient and control samples were amplified and corrected together, any such skew would affect both groups equally. The naive, central memory and regulatory TCRB repertoires appeared to resemble one another more closely among patients than among healthy donors. Because cDNA was sequenced instead of genomic DNA, highly expressing activated cells could be over-represented, though the groups showed no difference in activation or CD3 levels.

The entire isolated RNA was reverse transcribed using the High Capacity cDNA Reverse Transcription Kit, and thus expressed TCRB transcripts were sequenced. Naive, central memory and regulatory T cell samples underwent deep immunoSEQ sequencing, averaging around 4 million total reads per sample. Sorted cells were lysed in RLT buffer, and RNA was extracted using DNase-treated RNeasy Micro or Mini kits according to cell number. To prevent cross-contamination, each cell subset was processed individually, whereas patient and healthy donor samples were processed jointly. The immunoSEQ multiplex PCR was used to amplify TCRB sequences from cDNA, yielding 87-bp fragments that span the CDR3 region. Sequencing of the amplicons was done on the Illumina HiSeq platform. Per the original workflow: Synthetic template baselines were used to correct PCR bias computationally, reads within Hamming distance 2 were collapsed together, and singletons that could not be merged were discarded. Reads were aligned against IMGT to assign V, D and J genes, CDR3 length and insertions or deletions at six rearrangement sites. Clonotype counts were normalized to sorted cell number within each subset before computing true diversity and Gini coefficients with the tcR R package. Repertoire sharing was quantified using the overlap coefficient calculated on TCRB nucleotide sequences. Not all clones reach the TCRdb copy of this immuneACCESS table, which keeps in-frame sequences only. Checked studies attribute under half of the gap to unresolved V genes and leave the rest unexplained. V and J calls and clone size follow that table, whereas D and trimming were derived from the DNA. The sample table contains 40,000 to 45,000 clones; only one count was recorded for under 65% of them. Clones ranked in the top ten supply approximately 2.1% of the sample.

V trim: 5 bases; J trim: 3 bases; unmatched bases: 8. CDR1 and CDR2 are drawn from the germline V gene: SGHTA, FQGNSA. Reading from cysteine to phenylalanine, the CDR3 counts 15 amino acids. Just the 45-base CDR3 DNA is kept, in frame starting at base 1. The sequence came from a woman aged 18-29 years in good health. Sequencing input: Tregs from blood. The label giving this sample's cell subset or site can be read as: regulatory CD4+ T cells. The V gene is TRBV7-2 and the J gene is TRBJ2-7; 9 junctional bases match TRBD1. At the DNA level, the sequence is TGTGCCAGCAGCCTCGGGACAGGGTATATCTACGAGCAGTACTTC. Protein translation: CASSLGTGYIYEQYF.